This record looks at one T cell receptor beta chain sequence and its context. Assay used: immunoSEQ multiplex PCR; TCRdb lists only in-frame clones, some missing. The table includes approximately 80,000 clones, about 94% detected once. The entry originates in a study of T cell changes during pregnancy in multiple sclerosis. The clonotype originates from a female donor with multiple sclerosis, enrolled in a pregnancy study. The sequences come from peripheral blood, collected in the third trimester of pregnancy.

The CDR3 DNA reads TGTGCCAGCACGGACAGGTTCGACGCCGGGGAGCTGTTTTTT. Encoded protein: CASTDRFDAGELFF. This sequence joins TRBV2 and TRBJ2-2; 7 nucleotides line up with TRBD1. The V and J ends lost 7 bases and 6 bases, in that order; junction bases with no gene match: 8. The CDR3 runs 14 residues. In germline, CDR1 is SNHLY, CDR2 FYNNEI.